This T cell receptor beta chain was identified in a study of T cell changes during pregnancy in multiple sclerosis. Repertoires were generated with immunoSEQ multiplex PCR, while TCRdb's copy carries only in-frame clones and drops some. Of around 56,000 clones listed, around 89% were seen once; the top ten hold more than 1.5%. J was trimmed by 10 bases and V by 2 bases; bases with no gene match: 4. The germline CDR1 and CDR2 sequences are SNHLY and FYNNEI. The length of the CDR3 is 12 residues. The receptor was derived from a female donor with multiple sclerosis, enrolled in a pregnancy study. This specimen was peripheral blood, taken after pregnancy. The chain employs TRBV2 and TRBJ1-1, with TRBD1 identical over 7 bases. In DNA, the CDR3 is TGTGCCAGCAGTGAATCAGCAGGGGGAGCTTTCTTT. Encoded protein: CASSESAGGAFF.